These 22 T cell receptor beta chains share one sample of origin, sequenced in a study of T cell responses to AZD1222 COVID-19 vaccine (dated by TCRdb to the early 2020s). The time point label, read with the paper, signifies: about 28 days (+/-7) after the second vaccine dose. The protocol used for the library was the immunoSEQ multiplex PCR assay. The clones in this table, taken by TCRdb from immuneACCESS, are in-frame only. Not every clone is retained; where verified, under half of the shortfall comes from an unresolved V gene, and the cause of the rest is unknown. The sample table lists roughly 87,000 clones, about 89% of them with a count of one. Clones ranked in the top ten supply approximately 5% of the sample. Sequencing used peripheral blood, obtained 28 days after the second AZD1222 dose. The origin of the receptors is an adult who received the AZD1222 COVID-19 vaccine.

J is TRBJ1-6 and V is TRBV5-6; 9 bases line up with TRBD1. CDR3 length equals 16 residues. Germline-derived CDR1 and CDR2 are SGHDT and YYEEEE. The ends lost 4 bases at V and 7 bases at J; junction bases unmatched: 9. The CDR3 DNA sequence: TGTGCCAGCAGCGGCCTCGGGACAGGGCGGAATTCACCCCTCCACTTT. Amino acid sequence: CASSGLGTGRNSPLHF.

The CDR3 nucleotides are TGTGCCAGCAGCCCCCTCGGAGGTGGTACCTACGAGCAGTACTTC. As protein: CASSPLGGGTYEQYF. The rearrangement uses TRBV7-3 and TRBJ2-7, with D perhaps matching TRBD2 (5 bases). Germline V gene lookup returns CDR1 SGHTA and CDR2 FQGTGA. V was clipped by 5 bases and J by 2 bases, with 16 bases between them. This CDR3 has 15 amino acids.

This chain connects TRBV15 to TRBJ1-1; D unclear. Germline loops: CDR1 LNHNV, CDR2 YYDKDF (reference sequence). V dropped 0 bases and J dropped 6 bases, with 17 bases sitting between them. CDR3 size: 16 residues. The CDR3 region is CATSRDRWPTHPEAFF. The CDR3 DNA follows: TGTGCCACCAGCAGAGATCGTTGGCCCACCCATCCTGAAGCTTTCTTT.

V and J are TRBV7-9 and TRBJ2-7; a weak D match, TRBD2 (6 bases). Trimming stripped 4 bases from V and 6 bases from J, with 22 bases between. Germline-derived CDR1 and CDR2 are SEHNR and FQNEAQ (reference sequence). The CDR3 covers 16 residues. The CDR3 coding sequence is TGTGCCAGCAGCTCTCTACGTTTCGGAAGGGGAGGCGAGCAGTACTTC. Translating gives CASSSLRFGRGGEQYF. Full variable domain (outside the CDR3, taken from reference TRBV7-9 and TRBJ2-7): DTGVSQNPRHKITKRGQNVTFRCDPISEHNRLYWYRQTLGQGPEFLTYFQNEAQLEKSRLLSDRFSAERPKGSFSTLEIQRTEQGDSAMYLCASSSLRFGRGGEQYFGPGTRLTVT.

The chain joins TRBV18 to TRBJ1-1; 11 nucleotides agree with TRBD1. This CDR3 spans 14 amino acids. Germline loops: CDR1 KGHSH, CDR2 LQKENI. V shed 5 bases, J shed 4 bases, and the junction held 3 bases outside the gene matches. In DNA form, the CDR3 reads TGTGCCAGCTCAACGGACAGGGGGCCCACTGAAGCTTTCTTT. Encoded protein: CASSTDRGPTEAFF.

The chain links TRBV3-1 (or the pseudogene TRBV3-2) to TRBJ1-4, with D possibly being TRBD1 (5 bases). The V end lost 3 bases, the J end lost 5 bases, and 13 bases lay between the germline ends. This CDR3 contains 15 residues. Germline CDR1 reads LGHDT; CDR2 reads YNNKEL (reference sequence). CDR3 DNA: TGTGCCAGCAGCCAGTACGGGGGGTGGAATGAAAAACTGTTTTTT. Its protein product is CASSQYGGWNEKLFF.

This chain's CDR3 is CASSPTGFAPLHF. The CDR3, as DNA: TGTGCCAGCAGCCCGACAGGGTTCGCACCCCTCCACTTT. The chain couples TRBV7-9 to TRBJ1-6, with 7 positions matching TRBD1. The CDR3 runs to 13 residues. Germline-derived CDR1 and CDR2 are SEHNR and FQNEAQ (reference sequence). J lost 11 bases, V lost 5 bases, and 6 bases had no gene match.

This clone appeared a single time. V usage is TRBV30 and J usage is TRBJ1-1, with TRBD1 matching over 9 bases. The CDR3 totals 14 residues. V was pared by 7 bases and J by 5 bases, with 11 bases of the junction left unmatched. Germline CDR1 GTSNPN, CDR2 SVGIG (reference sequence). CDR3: CASHLGQGRTEAFF. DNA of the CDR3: TGTGCCTCCCACCTCGGACAGGGGAGGACTGAAGCTTTCTTT.

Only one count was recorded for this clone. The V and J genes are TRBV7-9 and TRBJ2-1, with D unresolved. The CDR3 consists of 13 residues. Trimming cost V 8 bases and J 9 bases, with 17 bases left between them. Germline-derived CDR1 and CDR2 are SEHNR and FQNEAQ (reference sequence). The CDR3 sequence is CASWLDLPSEQFF. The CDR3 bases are TGTGCCAGCTGGCTAGACCTTCCTAGTGAGCAGTTCTTC.

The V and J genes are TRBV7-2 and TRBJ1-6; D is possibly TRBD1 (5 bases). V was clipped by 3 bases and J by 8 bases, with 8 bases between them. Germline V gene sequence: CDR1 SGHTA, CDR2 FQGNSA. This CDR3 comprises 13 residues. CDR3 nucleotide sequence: TGTGCCAGCAGCTTGGACAATTATTCACCCCTCCACTTT. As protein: CASSLDNYSPLHF.

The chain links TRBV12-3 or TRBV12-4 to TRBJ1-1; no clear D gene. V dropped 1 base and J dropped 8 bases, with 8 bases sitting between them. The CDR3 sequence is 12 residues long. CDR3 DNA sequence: TGTGCCAGCAGTTTAGGGCAGGCCGAAGCTTTCTTT. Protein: CASSLGQAEAFF.

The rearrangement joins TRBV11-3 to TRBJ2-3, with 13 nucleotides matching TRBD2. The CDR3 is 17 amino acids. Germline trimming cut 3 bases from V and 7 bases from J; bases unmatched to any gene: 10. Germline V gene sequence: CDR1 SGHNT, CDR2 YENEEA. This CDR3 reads CASSFSTSGGAWNTQYF. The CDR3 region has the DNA TGTGCCAGCAGCTTCAGTACTAGCGGGGGGGCATGGAATACGCAGTATTTT.

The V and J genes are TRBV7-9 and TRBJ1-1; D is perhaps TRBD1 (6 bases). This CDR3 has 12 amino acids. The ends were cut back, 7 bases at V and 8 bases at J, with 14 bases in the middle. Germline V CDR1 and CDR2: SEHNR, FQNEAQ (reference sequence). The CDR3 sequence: CASIIKGTEAFF. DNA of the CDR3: TGTGCCAGCATAATCAAGGGGACAGAAGCTTTCTTT. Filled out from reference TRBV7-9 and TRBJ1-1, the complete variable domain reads DTGVSQNPRHKITKRGQNVTFRCDPISEHNRLYWYRQTLGQGPEFLTYFQNEAQLEKSRLLSDRFSAERPKGSFSTLEIQRTEQGDSAMYLCASIIKGTEAFFGQGTRLTVV.

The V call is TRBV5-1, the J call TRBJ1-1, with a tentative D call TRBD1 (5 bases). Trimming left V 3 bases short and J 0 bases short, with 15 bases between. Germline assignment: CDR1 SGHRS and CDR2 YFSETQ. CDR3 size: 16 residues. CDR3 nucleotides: TGCGCCAGCAGCTGGGGGGGTAGTACCATGAACACTGAAGCTTTCTTT. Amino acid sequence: CASSWGGSTMNTEAFF.

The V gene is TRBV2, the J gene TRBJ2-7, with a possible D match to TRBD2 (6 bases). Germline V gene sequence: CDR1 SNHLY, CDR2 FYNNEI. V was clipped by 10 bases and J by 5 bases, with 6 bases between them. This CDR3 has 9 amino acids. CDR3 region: CATGDEQYF. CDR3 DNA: TGTGCCACGGGGGACGAGCAGTACTTC. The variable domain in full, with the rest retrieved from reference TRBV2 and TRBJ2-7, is EPEVTQTPSHQVTQMGQEVILRCVPISNHLYFYWYRQILGQKVEFLVSFYNNEISEKSEIFDDQFSVERPDGSNFTLKIRSTKLEDSAMYFCATGDEQYFGPGTRLTVT.

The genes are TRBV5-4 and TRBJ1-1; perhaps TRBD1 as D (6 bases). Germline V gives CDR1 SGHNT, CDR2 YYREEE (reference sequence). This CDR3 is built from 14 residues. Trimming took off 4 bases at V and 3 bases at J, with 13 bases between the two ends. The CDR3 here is CASSSRQDYTEAFF. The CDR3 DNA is TGTGCCAGCAGCAGTCGACAGGATTACACTGAAGCTTTCTTT. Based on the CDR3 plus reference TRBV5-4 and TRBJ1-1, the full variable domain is ETGVTQSPTHLIKTRGQQVTLRCSSQSGHNTVSWYQQALGQGPQFIFQYYREEENGRGNFPPRFSGLQFPNYSSELNVNALELDDSALYLCASSSRQDYTEAFFGQGTRLTVV.

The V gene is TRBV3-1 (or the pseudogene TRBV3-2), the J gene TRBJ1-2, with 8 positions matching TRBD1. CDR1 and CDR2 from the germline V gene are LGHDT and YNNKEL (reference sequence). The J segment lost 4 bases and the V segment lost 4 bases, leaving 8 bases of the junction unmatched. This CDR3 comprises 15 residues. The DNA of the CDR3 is TGTGCCAGCAGCCCCGGGACAGGAATCGTCTATGGCTACACCTTC. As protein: CASSPGTGIVYGYTF.

CDR3 nucleotides: TGTGCCAGCAGCCAAACCGGGACATTAGAGCGTGGCTACACCTTC. This sequence encodes CASSQTGTLERGYTF. The chain recombines TRBV4-2 with TRBJ1-2; a weak D match, TRBD1 (6 bases). The CDR3 sequence is 15 residues long. The ends were cut back, 2 bases at V and 7 bases at J, with 17 bases in the middle. Germline V gene lookup returns CDR1 LGHNA and CDR2 YNFKEQ.

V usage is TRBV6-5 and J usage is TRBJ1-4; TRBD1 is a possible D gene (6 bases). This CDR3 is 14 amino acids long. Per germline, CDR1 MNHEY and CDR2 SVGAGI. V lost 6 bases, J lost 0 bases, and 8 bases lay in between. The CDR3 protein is CASSQGTTNEKLFF. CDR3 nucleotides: TGTGCCAGCAGCCAGGGGACAACTAATGAAAAACTGTTTTTT.

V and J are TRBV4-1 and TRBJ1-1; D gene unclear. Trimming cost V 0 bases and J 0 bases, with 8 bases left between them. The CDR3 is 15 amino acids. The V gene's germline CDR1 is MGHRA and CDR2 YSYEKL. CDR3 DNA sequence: TGCGCCAGCAGCCAAGATGAAAGCATGAACACTGAAGCTTTCTTT. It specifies CASSQDESMNTEAFF.

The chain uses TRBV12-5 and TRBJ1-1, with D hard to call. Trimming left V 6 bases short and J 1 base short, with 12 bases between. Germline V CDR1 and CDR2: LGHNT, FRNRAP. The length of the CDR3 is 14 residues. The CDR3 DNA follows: TGTGCTAGTGGCCAGACGGGAGGGAACACTGAAGCTTTCTTT. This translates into CASGQTGGNTEAFF.

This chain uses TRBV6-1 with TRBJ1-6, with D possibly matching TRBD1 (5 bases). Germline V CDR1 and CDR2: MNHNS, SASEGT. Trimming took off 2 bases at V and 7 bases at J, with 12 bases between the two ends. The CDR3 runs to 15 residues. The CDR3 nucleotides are TGTGCCAGCAGTGAATGGGACGGAAGCAATTCACCCCTCCACTTT. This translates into CASSEWDGSNSPLHF.